This TCR beta chain was recovered during a study of blood T cell repertoires in COVID-19. At the level of the study: T cells, B-cell-depleted T cells, or PBMCs supplied cDNA or gDNA.

From germline, CDR1 is DFQATT and CDR2 SNEGSKA (reference sequence). V was shortened by 3 bases and J by 3 bases, with 23 bases between the two germline ends. CDR3 length equals 17 residues. Sequencing used immunoSEQ multiplex PCR; TCRdb keeps in-frame clones, though not all of them. The repertoire includes about 160,000 clones, 65% to 80% of them detected once, and roughly 8.4% sits in the top ten. This receptor was identified in a man between 60 and 75 years old with acute or convalescent COVID-19. The chain links TRBV20-1 to TRBJ1-2; D may be TRBD1 (5 bases). Material for sequencing was peripheral blood. This CDR3 is CSASPSNRQGGYYGYTF. DNA of the CDR3: TGCAGTGCTAGTCCTTCCAATAGGCAGGGTGGGTACTATGGCTACACCTTC.